This T cell receptor beta chain was identified in a study of patients and donors after allogeneic stem cell transplantation. There are 19 residues in the CDR3. Germline assignment: CDR1 SGDLS and CDR2 YYNGEE. J gave up 0 bases and V 0 bases, and 8 bases lay outside the gene matches. Each CDR3 protein gets one entry after TCRdb re-called the RT-PCR reads with MiXCR. The table shows roughly 940,000 distinct CDR3 sequences, with more than 15% occurring only once. This chain connects TRBV9 to TRBJ2-6; TRBD1 matches 8 bases. What was sequenced was blood, either unsorted or a sorted T cell fraction (not recorded which). The clonotype was recovered from a human donor who was either an allogeneic HSCT recipient or a stem cell or donor lymphocyte infusion donor (not recorded which). It is not recorded whose cells these are; they may come from a transplant donor. The CDR3: CASSVARDRRHSGANVLTF. The DNA for the CDR3 is TGTGCCAGCAGCGTAGCTCGGGACAGGCGGCACTCTGGGGCCAACGTCCTGACTTTC.